The source of this T cell receptor (beta chain) is a study of T cells in tumors after PD-1 blockade. Study at large: Either cemiplimab 350 mg every 2 weeks or pembrolizumab 200 mg every 3 weeks was given. Blood samples averaged around 120,000 templates (range roughly 21,000-290,000) and under 40,000 unique clonotypes. Study results and limitations: Peripheral recruitment is suggested, as some novel exhausted tumor clones were in pre-treatment blood.

Germline CDR1 and CDR2: MRHNA and SNTAGT. V was shortened by 7 bases and J by 5 bases, with 26 bases between the two germline ends. There are 17 residues in the CDR3. As concerns this clone: The antigen is unknown.

The protocol was immunoSEQ multiplex PCR, while the TCRdb copy is restricted to in-frame clones and leaves out a portion. The sample holds some 66,000 clones; around two thirds are singletons and the top ten take around 5%. The input for sequencing was PBMCs, taken after anti-PD-1 treatment. J is TRBJ1-1 and V is TRBV6-4, with a weak D call TRBD1 (5 bases). The TCR was taken from a human donor with basal cell carcinoma. The CDR3 DNA reads TGTGCCAGCACCCACGGGGCAGGTCCTCCTGGGGGTACTGAAGCTTTCTTT. This encodes CASTHGAGPPGGTEAFF.